This T cell receptor beta chain was identified in a study of T cell changes during pregnancy in multiple sclerosis. Germline loops: CDR1 MNHNS, CDR2 SASEGT. Trimming took off 0 bases at V and 9 bases at J, with 15 bases between the two ends. The CDR3 contains 16 residues. Some clones are missing from TCRdb's copy, which holds only in-frame ones; the method was immunoSEQ multiplex PCR. The sample carries about 13,000 clones, roughly 90% recorded once. This sample comprised CD8+ T cells from peripheral blood mononuclear cells, obtained in the first trimester of pregnancy. The J gene is TRBJ1-6, the V gene TRBV6-1; D is unresolved. The TCR originated in a female donor with multiple sclerosis, enrolled in a pregnancy study. The CDR3 nucleotides are TGTGCCAGCAGTGAAGCGGGTGAGGGAACTTCTTCACCCCTCCACTTT. Translating it yields CASSEAGEGTSSPLHF.